Sequencing of this T cell receptor beta chain was carried out in a study of circulating CD8 cells and anti-PD-1 response in melanoma. Four subsets defined by PD-1 and/or TIGIT were sorted from live CD3+CD8+TCRalphabeta+ cells. This clonotype is medium-sized (0.01 to 0.1%) in the sample. Its antigen remains unknown. Whole-study results and caveats: At M1, fewer than 8% of TRB clonotypes appeared in multiple subsets. Patients included both untreated and previously treated individuals.

The QIAseq Immune Repertoire TCR panel built the libraries from around 15 ng of total RNA. TCRdb called the reads again in MiXCR, with one record for every CDR3 protein. Found here are around 650 distinct CDR3 sequences, approximately 6.8% of them singletons; the top ten hold 20% to 25%. Germline-derived CDR1 and CDR2 are MRHNA and SNTAGT. The trim removed 8 bases at V and 6 bases at J, leaving 12 bases unmatched. The CDR3 contains 15 residues. Sequenced here: CD8+ T cells from PBMCs, sampled at baseline or after one month of anti-PD-1 therapy (not recorded which). The V call is TRBV6-4, the J call TRBJ2-3; TRBD2 matches 9 bases. The origin of this receptor is a human donor with melanoma. CDR3 residues: CASSPAAGGGDTQYF. CDR3 coding DNA: TGTGCCAGCTCACCCGCAGCGGGGGGAGGCGATACGCAGTATTTT.